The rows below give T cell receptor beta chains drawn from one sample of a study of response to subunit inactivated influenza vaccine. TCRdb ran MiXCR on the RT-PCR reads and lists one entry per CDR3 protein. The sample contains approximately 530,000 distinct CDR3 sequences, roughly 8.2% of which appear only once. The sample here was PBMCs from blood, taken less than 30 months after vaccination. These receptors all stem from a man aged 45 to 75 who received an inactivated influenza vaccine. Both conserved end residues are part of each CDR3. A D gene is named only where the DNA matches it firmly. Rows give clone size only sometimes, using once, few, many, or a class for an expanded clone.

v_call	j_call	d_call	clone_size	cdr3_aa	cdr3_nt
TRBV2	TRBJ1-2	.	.	CASRGRASSYGYTF	TGTGCCAGCAGGGGACGGGCTTCCTCCTATGGCTACACCTTC
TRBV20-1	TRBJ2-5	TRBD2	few	CSATSGRWIETQYF	TGCAGTGCTACTAGCGGGAGATGGATCGAGACCCAGTACTTC
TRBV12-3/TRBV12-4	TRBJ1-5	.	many	CASSKQWYSNQPQHF	TGTGCCAGCAGTAAACAGTGGTATAGCAATCAGCCCCAGCATTTT
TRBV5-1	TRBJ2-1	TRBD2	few	CASRGLAETNEQFF	TGCGCCAGCAGGGGACTAGCGGAGACCAATGAGCAGTTCTTC
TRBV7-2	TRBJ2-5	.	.	CASSLAGGLGQETQYF	TGTGCCAGCAGCTTAGCGGGGGGGCTTGGCCAAGAGACCCAGTACTTC
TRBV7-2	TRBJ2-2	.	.	CASSLGSGRDPGELFF	TGTGCCAGCAGCTTAGGATCTGGCAGGGACCCCGGGGAGCTGTTTTTT
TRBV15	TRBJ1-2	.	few	CATSRVKANGYTF	TGTGCCACCAGCAGAGTGAAGGCGAACGGCTACACCTTC
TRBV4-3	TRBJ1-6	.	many	CASSQAGNSPLHF	TGCGCCAGCAGCCAGGCGGGAAATTCACCCCTCCACTTT
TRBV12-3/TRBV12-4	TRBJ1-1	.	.	CASTIRRGQRNTEAFF	TGTGCCAGCACAATACGAAGGGGCCAGAGGAACACTGAAGCTTTCTTT
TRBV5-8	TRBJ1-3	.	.	CASSRRRSGTGNTIYF	TGTGCCAGCAGCCGACGCAGGTCAGGGACTGGAAACACCATATATTTT
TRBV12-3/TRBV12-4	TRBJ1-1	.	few	CASSRGGTMNTEAFF	TGTGCCAGCAGTAGGGGGGGGACGATGAACACTGAAGCTTTCTTT
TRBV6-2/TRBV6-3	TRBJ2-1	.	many	CASSSRWGGPYNEQFF	TGTGCCAGCAGTTCCCGTTGGGGCGGTCCCTACAATGAGCAGTTCTTC
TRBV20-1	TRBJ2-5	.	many	CSARTGKETQYF	TGCAGTGCTCGGACTGGGAAAGAGACCCAGTACTTC
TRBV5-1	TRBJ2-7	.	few	CASSKGDLAYEQYF	TGCGCCAGCTCAAAAGGGGACTTGGCCTACGAGCAGTACTTC
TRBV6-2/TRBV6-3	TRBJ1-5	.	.	CASSPPRTLSNQPQHF	TGTGCCAGCAGTCCCCCCCGGACTTTGAGCAATCAGCCCCAGCATTTT
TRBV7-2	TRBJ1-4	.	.	CASSSDAIGVREKLFF	TGTGCCAGCAGCTCCGACGCGATAGGGGTTCGGGAAAAACTGTTTTTT
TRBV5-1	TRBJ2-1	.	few	CASSRVAGNYNEQFF	TGCGCCAGCAGTAGGGTCGCGGGGAACTACAATGAGCAGTTCTTC
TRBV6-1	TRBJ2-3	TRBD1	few	CASSMTGRDTQYF	TGTGCCAGCAGTATGACAGGGCGAGATACGCAGTATTTT
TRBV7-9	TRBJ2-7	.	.	CASSSDGAIYEQYF	TGTGCCAGCAGCTCCGACGGGGCGATCTACGAGCAGTACTTC
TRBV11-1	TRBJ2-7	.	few	CASSLMDRLDLDEQYF	TGTGCCAGCAGCTTAATGGACCGCCTGGACCTAGACGAGCAGTACTTC
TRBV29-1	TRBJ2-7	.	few	CSKDRFIGYEQYF	TGCAGCAAAGACAGGTTCATCGGCTACGAGCAGTACTTC
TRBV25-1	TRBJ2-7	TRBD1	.	CASSELGGQGGEQYF	TGTGCCAGCAGTGAACTCGGGGGACAGGGGGGCGAGCAGTACTTC
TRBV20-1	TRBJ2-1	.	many	CSARLSSYNEQFF	TGCAGTGCTAGATTGAGTTCCTACAATGAGCAGTTCTTC
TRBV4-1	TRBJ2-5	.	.	CASSPAPPQETQYF	TGCGCCAGCAGCCCGGCCCCGCCCCAAGAGACCCAGTACTTC
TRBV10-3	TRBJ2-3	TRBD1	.	CAISEIRDRGTDTQYF	TGTGCCATCAGTGAGATACGGGACAGGGGCACAGATACGCAGTATTTT
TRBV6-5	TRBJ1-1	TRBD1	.	CASSYSVGTGRTEAFF	TGTGCCAGCAGTTACTCGGTCGGGACAGGGCGGACTGAAGCTTTCTTT
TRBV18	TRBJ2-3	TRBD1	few	CASSPLDRKPDTQYF	TGTGCCAGCTCACCATTGGACAGGAAACCAGATACGCAGTATTTT
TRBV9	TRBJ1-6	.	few	CASSPAGGLAGNSPLHF	TGTGCCAGCAGCCCCGCGGGAGGGCTAGCTGGAAATTCACCCCTCCACTTT
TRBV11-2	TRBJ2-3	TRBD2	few	CASSSVGLARVPDTQYF	TGTGCCAGCAGCTCAGTAGGACTAGCCCGAGTTCCAGATACGCAGTATTTT
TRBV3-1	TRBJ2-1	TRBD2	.	CASSPVWGGENEQFF	TGTGCCAGCAGCCCCGTATGGGGGGGGGAAAATGAGCAGTTCTTC
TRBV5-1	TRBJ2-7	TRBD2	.	CASSSGTSGDSYEQYF	TGCGCCAGCAGCTCTGGGACTAGCGGGGACTCCTACGAGCAGTACTTC
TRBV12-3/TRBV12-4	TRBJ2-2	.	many	CASSFRVHGELFF	TGTGCCAGCAGCTTTCGGGTTCACGGGGAGCTGTTTTTT
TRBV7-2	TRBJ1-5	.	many	CASSWAGGDNQPQHF	TGTGCCAGCAGTTGGGCGGGGGGGGACAATCAGCCCCAGCATTTT
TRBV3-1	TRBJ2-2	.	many	CASRRTRFPTGELFF	TGTGCCAGCAGGCGGACACGGTTCCCCACCGGGGAGCTGTTTTTT
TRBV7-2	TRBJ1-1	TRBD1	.	CASRPLGTGVLNTEAFF	TGTGCCAGCAGGCCATTGGGGACAGGGGTCCTGAACACTGAAGCTTTCTTT
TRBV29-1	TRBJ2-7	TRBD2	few	CSVLRLAGGNYEQYF	TGCAGCGTTCTAAGACTAGCGGGAGGCAACTACGAGCAGTACTTC
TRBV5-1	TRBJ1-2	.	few	CASSLAGTLNYGYTF	TGCGCCAGCAGCTTGGCCGGGACACTGAACTATGGCTACACCTTC